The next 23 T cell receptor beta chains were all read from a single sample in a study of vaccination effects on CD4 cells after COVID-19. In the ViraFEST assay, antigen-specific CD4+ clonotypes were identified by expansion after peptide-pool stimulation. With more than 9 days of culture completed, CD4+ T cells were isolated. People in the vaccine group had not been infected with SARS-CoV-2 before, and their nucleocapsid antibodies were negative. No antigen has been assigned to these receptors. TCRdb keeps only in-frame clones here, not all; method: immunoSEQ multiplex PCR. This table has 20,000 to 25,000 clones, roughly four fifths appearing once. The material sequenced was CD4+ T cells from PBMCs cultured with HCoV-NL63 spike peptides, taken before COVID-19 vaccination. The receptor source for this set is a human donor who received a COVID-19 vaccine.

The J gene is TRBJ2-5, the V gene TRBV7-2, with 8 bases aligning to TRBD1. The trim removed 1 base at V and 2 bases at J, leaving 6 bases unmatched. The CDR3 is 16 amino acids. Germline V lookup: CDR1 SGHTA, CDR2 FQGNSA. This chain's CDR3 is CASSLGRTGRQETQYF. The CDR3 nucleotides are TGTGCCAGCAGCTTAGGCCGGACAGGGCGACAAGAGACCCAGTACTTC.

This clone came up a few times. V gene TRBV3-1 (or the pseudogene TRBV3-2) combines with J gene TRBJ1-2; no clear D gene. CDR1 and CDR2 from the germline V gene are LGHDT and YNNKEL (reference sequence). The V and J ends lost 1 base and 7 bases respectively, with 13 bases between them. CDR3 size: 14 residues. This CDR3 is CASSQGWKEGGYTF. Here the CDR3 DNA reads TGTGCCAGCAGCCAAGGGTGGAAAGAGGGTGGCTACACCTTC.

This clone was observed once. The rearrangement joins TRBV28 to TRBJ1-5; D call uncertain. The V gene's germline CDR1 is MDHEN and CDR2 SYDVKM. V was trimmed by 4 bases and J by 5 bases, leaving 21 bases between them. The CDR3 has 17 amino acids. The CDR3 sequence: CASSSGSAHLVHQPQHF. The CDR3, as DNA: TGTGCCAGCAGTTCCGGTTCGGCCCATCTAGTCCATCAGCCCCAGCATTTT.

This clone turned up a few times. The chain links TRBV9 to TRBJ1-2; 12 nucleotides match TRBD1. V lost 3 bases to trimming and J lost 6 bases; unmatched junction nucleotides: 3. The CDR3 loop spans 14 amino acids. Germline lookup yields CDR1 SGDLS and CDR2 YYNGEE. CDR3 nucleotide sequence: TGTGCCAGCAGCGGGGACAGGGGGCTTCATGGCTACACCTTC. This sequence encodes CASSGDRGLHGYTF.

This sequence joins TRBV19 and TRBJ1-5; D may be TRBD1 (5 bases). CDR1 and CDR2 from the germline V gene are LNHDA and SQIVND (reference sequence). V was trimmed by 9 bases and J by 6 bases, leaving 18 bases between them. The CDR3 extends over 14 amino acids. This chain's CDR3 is CARVKATASQPQHF. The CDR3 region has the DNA TGTGCCAGGGTTAAGGCGACAGCGAGTCAGCCCCAGCATTTT.

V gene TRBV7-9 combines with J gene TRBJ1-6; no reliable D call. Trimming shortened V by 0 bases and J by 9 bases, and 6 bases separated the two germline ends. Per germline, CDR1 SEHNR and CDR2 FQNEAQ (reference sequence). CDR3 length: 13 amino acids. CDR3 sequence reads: CASSLAGRSPLHF. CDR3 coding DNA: TGTGCCAGCAGCTTAGCCGGACGTTCACCCCTCCACTTT.

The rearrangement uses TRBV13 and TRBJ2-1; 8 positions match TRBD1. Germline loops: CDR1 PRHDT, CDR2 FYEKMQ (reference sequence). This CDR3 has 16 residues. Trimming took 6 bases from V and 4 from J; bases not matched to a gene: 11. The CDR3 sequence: CASSPRTGRTYNEQFF. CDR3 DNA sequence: TGTGCCAGCAGTCCGAGGACAGGGAGGACTTACAATGAGCAGTTCTTC.

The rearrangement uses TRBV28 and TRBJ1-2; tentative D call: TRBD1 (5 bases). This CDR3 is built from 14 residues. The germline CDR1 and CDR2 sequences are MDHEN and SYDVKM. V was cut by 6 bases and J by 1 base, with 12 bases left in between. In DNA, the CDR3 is TGTGCCAGCAGCCCTCCGACAGTTAACTATGGCTACACCTTC. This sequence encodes CASSPPTVNYGYTF.

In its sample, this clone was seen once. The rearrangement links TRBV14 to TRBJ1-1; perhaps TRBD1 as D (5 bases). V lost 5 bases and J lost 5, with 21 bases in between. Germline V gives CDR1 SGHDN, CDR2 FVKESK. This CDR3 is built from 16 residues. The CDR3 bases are TGTGCCAGCAGCTTACCTCCGGGACGCGGGAGGACTGAAGCTTTCTTT. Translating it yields CASSLPPGRGRTEAFF.

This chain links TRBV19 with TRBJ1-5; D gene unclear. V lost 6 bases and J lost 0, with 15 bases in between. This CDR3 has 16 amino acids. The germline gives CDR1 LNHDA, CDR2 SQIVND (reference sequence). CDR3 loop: CASRGSGSRSNQPQHF. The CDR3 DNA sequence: TGTGCCAGTAGGGGGTCTGGTTCTCGTAGCAATCAGCCCCAGCATTTT. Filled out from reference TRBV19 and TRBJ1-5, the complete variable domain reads DGGITQSPKYLFRKEGQNVTLSCEQNLNHDAMYWYRQDPGQGLRLIYYSQIVNDFQKGDIAEGYSVSREKKESFPLTVTSAQKNPTAFYLCASRGSGSRSNQPQHFGDGTRLSIL.

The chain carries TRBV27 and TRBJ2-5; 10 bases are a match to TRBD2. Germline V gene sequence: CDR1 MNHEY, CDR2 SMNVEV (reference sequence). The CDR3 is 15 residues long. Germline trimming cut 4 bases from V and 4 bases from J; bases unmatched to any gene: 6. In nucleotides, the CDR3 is TGTGCCAGCAGTTCAGAACTAGCGGGACGAGAGACCCAGTACTTC. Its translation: CASSSELAGRETQYF.

CDR3 residues: CASGFRQALQETQYF. The CDR3, as DNA: TGTGCTAGTGGTTTCCGACAGGCCCTCCAAGAGACCCAGTACTTC. This chain uses TRBV12-5 with TRBJ2-5, with D possibly matching TRBD1 (6 bases). The CDR3 runs to 15 residues. Trimming removed 3 bases at V and 1 base at J, with 12 bases between. The germline V gene encodes CDR1 LGHNT and CDR2 FRNRAP.

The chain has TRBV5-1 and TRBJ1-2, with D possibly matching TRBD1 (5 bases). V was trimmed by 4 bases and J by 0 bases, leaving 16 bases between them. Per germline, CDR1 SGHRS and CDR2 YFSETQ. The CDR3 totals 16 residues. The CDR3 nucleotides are TGCGCCAGCAGCGCGAAGGCTCAGGGTGCTAACTATGGCTACACCTTC. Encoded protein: CASSAKAQGANYGYTF.

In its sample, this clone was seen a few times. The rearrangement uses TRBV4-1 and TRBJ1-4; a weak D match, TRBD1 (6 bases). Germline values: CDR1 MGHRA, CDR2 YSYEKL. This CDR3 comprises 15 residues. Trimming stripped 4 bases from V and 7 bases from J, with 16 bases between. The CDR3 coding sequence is TGCGCCAGCAGCCCGTTGGGCCAGGGGTCTGAAAAACTGTTTTTT. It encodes CASSPLGQGSEKLFF.

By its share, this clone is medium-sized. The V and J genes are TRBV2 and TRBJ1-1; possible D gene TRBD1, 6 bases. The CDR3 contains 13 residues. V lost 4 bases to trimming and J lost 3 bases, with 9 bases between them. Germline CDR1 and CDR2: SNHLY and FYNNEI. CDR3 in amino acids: CASSAGAYTEAFF. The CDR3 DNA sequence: TGTGCCAGCAGTGCGGGGGCCTACACTGAAGCTTTCTTT.

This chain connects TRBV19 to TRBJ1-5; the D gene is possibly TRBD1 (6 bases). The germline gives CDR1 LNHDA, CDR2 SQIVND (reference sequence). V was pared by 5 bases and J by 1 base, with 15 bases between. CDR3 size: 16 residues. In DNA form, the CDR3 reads TGTGCCAGTAGTTCTATAACAGGGACGAGCAATCAGCCCCAGCATTTT. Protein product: CASSSITGTSNQPQHF.

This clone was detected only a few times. The CDR3 spells CASSFSPGPNEKLFF. Here the CDR3 DNA reads TGCGCCAGCAGCTTCTCTCCTGGGCCGAATGAAAAACTGTTTTTT. The chain employs TRBV5-1 and TRBJ1-4; D uncertain. The CDR3 runs to 15 residues. The germline CDR1 and CDR2 sequences are SGHRS and YFSETQ. V shed 2 bases and J shed 5 bases, with 13 bases lying between them. Drawing the rest from reference TRBV5-1 and TRBJ1-4, the complete variable domain is KAGVTQTPRYLIKTRGQQVTLSCSPISGHRSVSWYQQTPGQGLQFLFEYFSETQRNKGNFPGRFSGRQFSNSRSEMNVSTLELGDSALYLCASSFSPGPNEKLFFGSGTQLSVL.

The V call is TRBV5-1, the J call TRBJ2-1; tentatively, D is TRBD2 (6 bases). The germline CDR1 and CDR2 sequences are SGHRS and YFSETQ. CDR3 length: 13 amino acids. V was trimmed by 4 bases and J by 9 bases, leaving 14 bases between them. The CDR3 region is CASSPFKEGEQFF. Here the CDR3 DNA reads TGCGCCAGCAGCCCCTTTAAGGAGGGTGAGCAGTTCTTC.

The CDR3: CASSLGMNTEAFF. CDR3 bases: TGTGCCAGCAGCTTAGGCATGAACACTGAAGCTTTCTTT. The chain couples TRBV7-9 to TRBJ1-1; D not certain. Germline assignment: CDR1 SEHNR and CDR2 FQNEAQ (reference sequence). V was cut by 1 base and J by 0 bases, with 3 bases left in between. This CDR3 contains 13 residues.

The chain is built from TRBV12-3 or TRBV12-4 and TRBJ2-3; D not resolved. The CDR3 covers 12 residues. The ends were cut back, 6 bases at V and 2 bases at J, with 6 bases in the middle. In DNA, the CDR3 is TGTGCCAGCAGCCGATACACAGATACGCAGTATTTT. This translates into CASSRYTDTQYF.

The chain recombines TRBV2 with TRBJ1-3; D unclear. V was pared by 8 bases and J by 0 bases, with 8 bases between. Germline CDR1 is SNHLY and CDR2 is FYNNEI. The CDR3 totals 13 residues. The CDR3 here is CASRVHSGNTIYF. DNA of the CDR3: TGTGCCAGCCGGGTGCACTCTGGAAACACCATATATTTT.

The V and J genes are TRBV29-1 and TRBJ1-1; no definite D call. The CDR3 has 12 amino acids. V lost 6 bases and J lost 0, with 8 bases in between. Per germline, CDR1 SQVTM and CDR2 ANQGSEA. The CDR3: CSVRTLNTEAFF. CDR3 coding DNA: TGCAGCGTCCGTACCCTGAACACTGAAGCTTTCTTT.

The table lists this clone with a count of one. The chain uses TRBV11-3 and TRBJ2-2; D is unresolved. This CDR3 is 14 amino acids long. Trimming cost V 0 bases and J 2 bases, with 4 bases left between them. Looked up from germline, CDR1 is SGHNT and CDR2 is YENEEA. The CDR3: CASSLEINTGELFF. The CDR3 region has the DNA TGTGCCAGCAGCTTAGAGATAAACACCGGGGAGCTGTTTTTT.